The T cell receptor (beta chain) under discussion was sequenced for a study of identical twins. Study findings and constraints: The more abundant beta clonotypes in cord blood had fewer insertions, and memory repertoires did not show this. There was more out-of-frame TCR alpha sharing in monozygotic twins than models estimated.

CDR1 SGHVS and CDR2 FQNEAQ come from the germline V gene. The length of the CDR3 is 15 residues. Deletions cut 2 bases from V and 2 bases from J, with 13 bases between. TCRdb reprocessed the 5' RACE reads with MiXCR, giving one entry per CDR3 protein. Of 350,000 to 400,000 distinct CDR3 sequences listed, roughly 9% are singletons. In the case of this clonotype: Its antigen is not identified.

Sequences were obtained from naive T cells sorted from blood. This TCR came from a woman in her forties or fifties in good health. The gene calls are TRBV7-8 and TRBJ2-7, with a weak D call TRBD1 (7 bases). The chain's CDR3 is CASSLRGRGPYEQYF. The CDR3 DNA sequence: TGTGCCAGCAGCTTAAGGGGGCGGGGACCCTACGAGCAGTACTTC.